This T cell receptor (beta chain) was recorded in a study of a mutant IDH1 vaccine in newly diagnosed glioma. Looking at the study overall: Treated individuals were approximately 62% male and roughly 40% female, averaging roughly 43 years of age. In the visit schedule, V12 fell in week 35, while V13 fell in week 47.

The germline V gene encodes CDR1 SQVTM and CDR2 ANQGSEA. The CDR3 consists of 14 residues. Trimming pared 7 bases from V and 1 base from J, leaving 16 bases between. In its sample, this clone was seen a few times. The antigen remains undetermined. Time point denoted: week 35, safety follow-up. Each vaccine dose was 300 ug of mutant IDH1 20-mer peptide, with topical imiquimod. Profiled with immunoSEQ multiplex PCR; TCRdb holds only in-frame clones, not every one. The sample lists some 54,000 clones; approximately 81% were seen once. This receptor was obtained from a young woman with glioma. The sample was PBMCs, taken from a glioma patient whose treatment included an IDH1 peptide vaccine. This chain links TRBV29-1 with TRBJ1-1; no clear D. CDR3 coding DNA: TGCAGCGCCCGACTGACAAGTAGGAACACTGAAGCTTTCTTT. As protein: CSARLTSRNTEAFF. Together with reference TRBV29-1 and TRBJ1-1, the CDR3 gives the full variable domain: SAVISQKPSRDICQRGTSLTIQCQVDSQVTMMFWYRQQPGQSLTLIATANQGSEATYESGFVIDKFPISRPNLTFSTLTVSNMSPEDSSIYLCSARLTSRNTEAFFGQGTRLTVV.